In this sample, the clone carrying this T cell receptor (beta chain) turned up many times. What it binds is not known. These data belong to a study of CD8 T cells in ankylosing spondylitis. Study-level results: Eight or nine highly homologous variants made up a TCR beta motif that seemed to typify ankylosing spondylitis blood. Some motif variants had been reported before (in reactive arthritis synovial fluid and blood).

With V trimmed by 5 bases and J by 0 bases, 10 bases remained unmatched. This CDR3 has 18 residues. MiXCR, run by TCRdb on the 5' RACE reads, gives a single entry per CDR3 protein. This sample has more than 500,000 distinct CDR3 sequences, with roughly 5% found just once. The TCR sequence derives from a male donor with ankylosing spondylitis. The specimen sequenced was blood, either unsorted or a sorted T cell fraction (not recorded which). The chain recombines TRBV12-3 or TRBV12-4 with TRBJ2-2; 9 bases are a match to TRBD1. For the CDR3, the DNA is TGTGCCAGCAGTCCCCCGGACAGGGGAGTTCCGAACACCGGGGAGCTGTTTTTT. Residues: CASSPPDRGVPNTGELFF.